This paragraph reports one T cell receptor beta chain. The data originate from a study of tumor-infiltrating lymphocytes in oesophageal squamous cell carcinoma. TCRdb reprocessed the PCR reads via MiXCR and lists one record per CDR3 protein. The table has about 19,000 distinct CDR3 sequences, 35% to 50% seen once. This sequence originates from a male donor with esophageal squamous cell carcinoma. Sequenced input: normal esophageal tissue next to the tumor.

The CDR3 DNA is TGTGCCAGCACCATGTCGGGTCGGATAGATACGCAGTATTTT. Residues: CASTMSGRIDTQYF. This sequence joins TRBV12-3 or TRBV12-4 and TRBJ2-3; D uncertain. The CDR3 has 14 residues. V lost 7 bases and J lost 5, with 16 bases in between.